This T cell receptor (beta chain) appears in the sequencing data of a study of regulatory T cells in long-lasting Graves disease. General observations from the study: Persistent Graves' patients showed reduced TCR diversity versus newly diagnosed patients. Preferential use of TRBV28, TRBJ1-2 and TRBJ2-5 was seen in persistent disease.

Germline V lookup: CDR1 PRHDT, CDR2 FYEKMQ (reference sequence). The ends were cut back, 5 bases at V and 1 base at J, with 14 bases in the middle. The CDR3 spans 15 residues. This clonotype came up many times. Its specificity is unknown. Time point: persistent/refractory GD, antithyroid drugs over 5 years with positive TRAb. The authors made the TCR library using RNA they extracted from PBMCs. Relying on iRepertoire HTBI primers and Arm-PCR of CDR3 regions, the team built TCR beta libraries. In the original processing: Samples collectively showed 62 TRBV and some 14 TRBJ segments. TCRdb passed the multiplex PCR reads through MiXCR, listing each CDR3 protein once. What appears here as the V and J calls and clone size reflects TCRdb's work, not the paper's. The sample consists of around 460,000 distinct CDR3 sequences, 20% to 25% of them appearing once.

This sequence joins TRBV13 and TRBJ1-1; D unclear. The sample here was peripheral blood mononuclear cells (PBMCs), taken when the disease was refractory, from a patient treated with antithyroid drugs. This receptor was taken from a female donor with Graves disease. In nucleotides, the CDR3 is TGTGCCAGCAGCATCTCTCGGAGGGAGAACACTGAAGCTTTCTTT. As protein: CASSISRRENTEAFF.